This TCR beta chain is drawn from a study of T cell repertoires in cytomegalovirus infection. Findings and limits, study-wide: There were carriers of CMV plus the relevant HLA, and cumulative public TCR beta family frequency identified them.

A few counts support this clonotype. Antigen unknown. TCRdb ran MiXCR on the reads and lists one entry per CDR3 protein. The table shows roughly 730,000 distinct CDR3 sequences, with roughly a third occurring only once. CDR3 length: 19 residues. V shed 3 bases and J 6 bases; nucleotides not matched to a gene: 18. Per germline, CDR1 SEHNR and CDR2 FQNEAQ (reference sequence). This chain connects TRBV7-9 to TRBJ2-1; 9 nucleotides agree with TRBD1. Sequences were derived from cultured PBMCs, sampled from culture after CMV antigen stimulation. The sequence came from a human donor in good health (CMV status not recorded). Some clones in this sample may be carry-over from other donors' samples. The CDR3 is CASSFNPGQGRGEGNEQFF. CDR3 coding DNA: TGTGCCAGCAGCTTCAACCCGGGACAGGGAAGGGGTGAGGGCAATGAGCAGTTCTTC.